What follows are 32 T cell receptor beta chains derived from one specimen sequenced in a study of CD8 T cell repertoires and HIV-1 epitope variants. Sequenced by immunoSEQ multiplex PCR; TCRdb stores in-frame clones only, minus some. This sample has some 5,400 clones; 66% occur once, and the top ten carry over 35%. Antigen specificity for these receptors is unknown. The sequenced material came from cultured CD8+ T cells derived from PBMCs. These TCRs come from a male donor with HIV.

The chain combines TRBV10-3 with TRBJ2-5; 8 bases fit TRBD2. Germline lookup yields CDR1 ENHRY and CDR2 SYGVKD. This CDR3 region has 16 residues. With V trimmed by 6 bases and J by 4 bases, 13 bases remained unmatched. The CDR3 here is CAISLLRGTRRETQYF. In DNA form, the CDR3 reads TGTGCCATCAGCCTACTCCGCGGGACTAGACGAGAGACCCAGTACTTC.

The gene calls are TRBV7-2 and TRBJ2-1, with 7 nucleotides matching TRBD1. The junction had 2 bases not matched to a gene; V was cut back by 1 base and J by 2 bases. The germline V gene encodes CDR1 SGHTA and CDR2 FQGNSA. This CDR3 is 15 amino acids long. CDR3 coding DNA: TGTGCCAGCAGCTTAGTAGGGGGCGCCTACAATGAGCAGTTCTTC. Translation: CASSLVGGAYNEQFF.

The count of this clone is one. The junction departs from the called germline gene at one end, perhaps through a read error. The rearrangement links TRBV11-3 to TRBJ2-3; 9 positions match TRBD2. The CDR3 covers 15 residues. The germline V gene encodes CDR1 SGHNT and CDR2 YENEEA. The CDR3 nucleotides are TGTGCCGGCAGCTTAAATCCTAGCGGGGCCGGGACGCAGTATTTT. It codes for CAGSLNPSGAGTQYF.

This clone was picked up a small number of times. Its ends do not fully match the called genes, so a read error is possible. The chain is built from TRBV6-1 and TRBJ2-6; TRBD1 or TRBD2 may be the D gene (5 bases each). Germline V gives CDR1 MNHNS, CDR2 SASEGT. The CDR3 is 17 amino acids. CDR3 DNA: TGTGCCATCAGTGAGTCTCTGGGGGTATCTGGGGCCAACGTCCTGACTTTC. Protein: CAISESLGVSGANVLTF.

V usage is TRBV4-1 and J usage is TRBJ2-5, with 9 bases that match TRBD1. The V and J ends lost 3 bases and 0 bases, in that order; junction bases with no gene match: 5. This CDR3 has 16 amino acids. Germline CDR1 MGHRA, CDR2 YSYEKL. This chain's CDR3 is CASSQSTGGDQETQYF. The DNA for the CDR3 is TGCGCCAGCAGCCAGTCGACAGGGGGGGACCAAGAGACCCAGTACTTC.

CDR3 sequence: CASSYFITGGSGELFF. CDR3 DNA sequence: TGTGCCAGCAGTTACTTTATTACAGGGGGCAGCGGGGAGCTGTTTTTT. The rearrangement links TRBV6-5 to TRBJ2-2, with 9 bases identical to TRBD1. CDR1 MNHEY and CDR2 SVGAGI come from the germline V gene. CDR3 length: 16 amino acids. The V and J ends lost 1 base and 7 bases, in that order; junction bases with no gene match: 7.

In nucleotides, the CDR3 is TGTGCCAGCAGCTTGGGACAGGGGAACGAGCAGTACTTC. It yields the protein CASSLGQGNEQYF. The chain carries TRBV5-4 and TRBJ2-5; 8 bases align to TRBD1. The J call is in doubt because the DNA end fits TRBJ2-7 better. CDR3 length equals 13 residues. Germline CDR1 reads SGHNT; CDR2 reads YYREEE (reference sequence).

The V call is TRBV4-2, the J call TRBJ2-2, with unresolved D. The CDR3 has 13 residues. The V end was cut by 0 bases, the J end by 6 bases, with 5 bases between. The germline gives CDR1 LGHNA, CDR2 YNFKEQ. The chain's CDR3 is CASSQDVAGELFF. The CDR3 DNA sequence: TGTGCCAGCAGCCAAGATGTCGCCGGGGAGCTGTTTTTT.

The rearrangement links TRBV5-5 to TRBJ2-1; 7 nucleotides align to TRBD2. V shed 1 base, J shed 0 bases, and the junction held 1 base outside the gene matches. CDR3 length equals 15 residues. Germline V gene data show CDR1 as SGHKS and CDR2 as YYEKEE (reference sequence). In nucleotides, the CDR3 is TGTGCCAGCAGCTTGTGGACTAGCTCCTACAATGAGCAGTTCTTC. Protein sequence: CASSLWTSSYNEQFF.

The CDR3 sequence: CASSTRPRERGPYNEQFF. The CDR3 DNA reads TGTGCCAGTAGTACCCGCCCCCGGGAGCGGGGGCCCTACAATGAGCAGTTCTTC. The chain has TRBV19 and TRBJ2-1; 8 bases map to TRBD2. The CDR3 extends over 18 amino acids. Losses at the gene ends were 4 bases for V and 2 bases for J; bases not matched to a gene: 13. CDR1 and CDR2 (germline): LNHDA, SQIVND (reference sequence).

This clone was observed once. V usage is TRBV27 and J usage is TRBJ2-2, with D maybe TRBD1 (6 bases). The germline V and J ends were trimmed by 8 bases and 6 bases, with 19 bases remaining between them. CDR1 MNHEY and CDR2 SMNVEV come from the germline V gene (reference sequence). The CDR3 extends over 15 amino acids. Written as DNA, the CDR3 is TGTGCCAGCTTTGGAGACAGGACAAGGCCCGGGGAGCTGTTTTTT. Translating gives CASFGDRTRPGELFF.

The chain joins TRBV15 to TRBJ2-7; the D gene is possibly TRBD1 (6 bases). The CDR3 covers 15 residues. Germline CDR1 is LNHNV and CDR2 is YYDKDF (reference sequence). V was cut by 6 bases and J by 2 bases, with 17 bases left in between. The CDR3 DNA sequence: TGTGCCACCAGTCGTGAACAGGGTGCCCCCTACGAGCAGTACTTC. Translating gives CATSREQGAPYEQYF.

V usage is TRBV5-4 and J usage is TRBJ2-7; TRBD2 matches 12 bases. The trim removed 4 bases at V and 5 bases at J, leaving 4 bases unmatched. This CDR3 is 14 amino acids long. In germline, CDR1 is SGHNT, CDR2 YYREEE (reference sequence). The CDR3 here is CASSRRLAGDEQYF. The CDR3 region has the DNA TGTGCCAGCAGCCGGAGACTAGCGGGAGACGAGCAGTACTTC.

The chain is built from TRBV5-6 and TRBJ2-3; 7 bases fit TRBD1. Trimming removed 4 bases from V and 2 bases from J; junction bases left unmatched: 10. CDR3 length: 16 amino acids. Germline CDR1 SGHDT, CDR2 YYEEEE. The CDR3 DNA reads as TGTGCCAGCAGCCCTGAGACAGGGTCCCTCACAGATACGCAGTATTTT. Amino acids: CASSPETGSLTDTQYF.

The chain employs TRBV28 and TRBJ2-1; 7 bases are a match to TRBD2. V shed 5 bases and J 0 bases; nucleotides not matched to a gene: 7. Per germline, CDR1 MDHEN and CDR2 SYDVKM. The CDR3 sequence is 16 residues long. The CDR3 spells CASSGFGGSSYNEQFF. CDR3 bases: TGTGCCAGCAGTGGGTTCGGCGGGAGCTCCTACAATGAGCAGTTCTTC.

V and J are TRBV28 and TRBJ1-1; D unclear. Germline V gene data show CDR1 as MDHEN and CDR2 as SYDVKM. This CDR3 has 11 amino acids. Trimming cost V 2 bases and J 5 bases, with 3 bases left between them. The CDR3 DNA is TGTGCCAGCAGTTTAGGGACTGAAGCTTTCTTT. Protein product: CASSLGTEAFF.

The chain combines TRBV2 with TRBJ2-2; D not resolved. CDR3 size: 14 residues. V was shortened by 2 bases and J by 0 bases, with 4 bases between the two germline ends. CDR1 SNHLY and CDR2 FYNNEI come from the germline V gene. CDR3 residues: CASSERPNTGELFF. CDR3 sequence (DNA): TGTGCCAGCAGTGAAAGACCGAACACCGGGGAGCTGTTTTTT.

The chain links TRBV7-2 to TRBJ1-4; tentatively, D is TRBD1 (5 bases). In germline, CDR1 is SGHTA, CDR2 FQGNSA. V was cut by 4 bases and J by 2 bases, with 11 bases left in between. The CDR3 sequence is 15 residues long. The CDR3 coding sequence is TGTGCCAGCAGCTCCCGGGGGAGCACTAATGAAAAACTGTTTTTT. Translated: CASSSRGSTNEKLFF.

This clone appeared a few times. The CDR3 nucleotides are TGTGCCAGCAGTTACTTCGGGGCCTACGAGCAGTACTTC. It encodes CASSYFGAYEQYF. The chain combines TRBV6-5 with TRBJ2-7; D might be TRBD2 (5 bases). With 1 base removed from V and 2 bases from J, the gap between germline ends came to 6 bases. This CDR3 comprises 13 residues. Germline lookup yields CDR1 MNHEY and CDR2 SVGAGI.

V gene TRBV19 combines with J gene TRBJ2-6; 7 nucleotides line up with TRBD1. The ends lost 5 bases at V and 2 bases at J; junction bases unmatched: 3. CDR1 is LNHDA and CDR2 is SQIVND in the germline V gene (reference sequence). The CDR3 spans 15 residues. This CDR3 reads CASSLGGAGANVLTF. The CDR3 nucleotides read TGTGCCAGTAGTCTAGGGGGCGCTGGGGCCAACGTCCTGACTTTC.

The genes are TRBV9 and TRBJ2-2; D not certain. V was shortened by 4 bases and J by 6 bases, with 10 bases between the two germline ends. Looked up from germline, CDR1 is SGDLS and CDR2 is YYNGEE. The CDR3 is made up of 13 amino acids. As DNA, the CDR3 is TGTGCCAGCAGCACAAGCCGGTCCGGGGAGCTGTTTTTT. This encodes CASSTSRSGELFF.

The chain joins TRBV5-5 to TRBJ1-1; D gene ambiguous. CDR1 and CDR2 (germline): SGHKS, YYEKEE (reference sequence). Trimming pared 0 bases from V and 2 bases from J, leaving 5 bases between. CDR3 length equals 13 residues. The chain's CDR3 is CASSLGSNTEAFF. The CDR3 nucleotides read TGTGCCAGCAGCTTGGGATCTAACACTGAAGCTTTCTTT.

V usage is TRBV10-1 and J usage is TRBJ1-1; D remains unclear. Germline V gene lookup returns CDR1 WNHNN and CDR2 SYGVQD (reference sequence). V gave up 3 bases and J gave up 0 bases, with 8 bases separating them. This CDR3 comprises 14 residues. CDR3 nucleotides: TGCGCCAGCAGTGACGGCAGCATGAACACTGAAGCTTTCTTT. This codes for CASSDGSMNTEAFF.

The V gene is TRBV6-4, the J gene TRBJ2-3; 13 positions match TRBD2. Germline CDR1 MRHNA, CDR2 SNTAGT. With V trimmed by 0 bases and J by 4 bases, 1 base remained unmatched. The CDR3 is made up of 16 amino acids. The CDR3 is CASSDSGTSGADTQYF. The CDR3 DNA is TGTGCCAGCAGTGACTCCGGGACTAGCGGGGCAGATACGCAGTATTTT.

This clone appeared once. J is TRBJ2-7 and V is TRBV25-1; TRBD1 agrees at 9 bases. Germline V gene sequence: CDR1 MGHDK, CDR2 SYGVNS. The CDR3 runs 17 residues. V lost 3 bases and J lost 2; bases outside the gene matches: 11. The CDR3, as DNA: TGTGCCAGCAGTGACACCGGGGACAGGGAGGGTCCCTACGAGCAGTACTTC. As protein: CASSDTGDREGPYEQYF.

The chain uses TRBV10-3 and TRBJ1-2, with a weak D call TRBD1 (6 bases). Germline loops: CDR1 ENHRY, CDR2 SYGVKD. V shed 0 bases and J shed 4 bases, with 12 bases lying between them. CDR3 length equals 15 residues. CDR3 region: CAISESQGQIYGYTF. In nucleotides, the CDR3 is TGTGCCATCAGTGAGTCTCAAGGACAGATCTATGGCTACACCTTC.

There are a few counts of this clone. J is TRBJ2-7 and V is TRBV28; tentatively, D is TRBD2 (6 bases). Germline assignment: CDR1 MDHEN and CDR2 SYDVKM. The V and J ends lost 3 bases and 3 bases respectively, with 9 bases between them. The CDR3 totals 13 residues. The CDR3 DNA is TGTGCCAGCAGTTTGGTGGGACTCTACGAGCAGTACTTC. Protein product: CASSLVGLYEQYF.

V is TRBV28 and J is TRBJ2-3, with D tentatively TRBD1 or TRBD2 (6 bases each). The CDR3 loop spans 15 amino acids. Germline CDR1 reads MDHEN; CDR2 reads SYDVKM. CDR3 loop: CALSGGPASTDTQYF. CDR3 DNA: TGTGCTTTGAGTGGGGGGCCTGCCAGCACAGATACGCAGTATTTT.

V is TRBV19 and J is TRBJ2-3; D is uncertain. CDR3 length: 13 amino acids. V lost 1 base, J lost 4 bases, and 6 bases lay in between. Germline V CDR1 and CDR2: LNHDA, SQIVND (reference sequence). The CDR3 bases are TGTGCCAGTAGTATAGTTGGGTCAGATACGCAGTATTTT. Protein product: CASSIVGSDTQYF.

This clone appeared a few times. V gene TRBV4-1 combines with J gene TRBJ1-6; D might be TRBD1 (6 bases). In germline, CDR1 is MGHRA, CDR2 YSYEKL. This CDR3 is 16 amino acids long. V was cut by 0 bases and J by 7 bases, with 13 bases left in between. CDR3 region: CASSQDTGARNSPLHF. In nucleotides, the CDR3 is TGCGCCAGCAGCCAAGATACGGGGGCCAGGAATTCACCCCTCCACTTT.

The rearrangement links TRBV11-2 to TRBJ2-7; no clear D. Deletions cut 6 bases from V and 3 bases from J, with 12 bases between. CDR1 and CDR2 from the germline V gene are SGHAT and FQNNGV. The CDR3 consists of 13 residues. In DNA, the CDR3 is TGTGCCAGCAGTCCGAACGGATACTACGAGCAGTACTTC. This codes for CASSPNGYYEQYF.

The CDR3 region is CASSLELSGGWYTEAFF. The CDR3 nucleotides read TGTGCCAGCAGCTTAGAGCTCTCAGGGGGCTGGTACACTGAAGCTTTCTTT. The chain couples TRBV11-2 to TRBJ1-1; 8 bases fit TRBD1. The length of the CDR3 is 17 residues. The J segment lost 3 bases and the V segment lost 0 bases, leaving 9 bases of the junction unmatched. Germline V gene data show CDR1 as SGHAT and CDR2 as FQNNGV.